What follows describes a single T cell receptor beta chain. Its antigen remains unidentified. V lost 7 bases to trimming and J lost 5 bases; unmatched junction nucleotides: 10. CDR3 length: 13 residues. The germline CDR1 and CDR2 sequences are SQVTM and ANQGSEA. This entry belongs to a study of glioma-infiltrating T cells. Study at large: Glioblastomas were WHO grade IV, sampled at first diagnosis; low-grade were grade II. Study observations and caveats: Only very few CDR3 sequences appeared in both tissue and blood. Patients with low tissue-blood divergence carried a signature set of shared blood CDR3 motifs.

TCR alpha and beta CDR3 regions were amplified from RNA using iRepertoire nested multiplex PCR. Tissue mRNA or PBMC total RNA, about 90-400 ng, went into one-step reverse transcription and amplification. TCRdb reprocessed the multiplex PCR reads via MiXCR and lists one record per CDR3 protein. The sample has fewer than 500,000 distinct CDR3 sequences, 41% seen once. This clonotype originated in a human donor with low-grade glioma or glioblastoma, undergoing nonglioma brain surgery, or in good health (not recorded which). Sequencing input: glioma tissue, nonneoplastic brain tissue, or PBMCs (not recorded which). This chain links TRBV29-1 with TRBJ2-5; 7 nucleotides line up with TRBD1. The CDR3 reads CSAGVGGMETQYF. The CDR3 DNA sequence: TGCAGCGCCGGGGTAGGGGGCATGGAGACCCAGTACTTC.